These 31 T cell receptor beta chains share one sample of origin, sequenced in a study of T cells in narcolepsy. Libraries were prepared by immunoSEQ multiplex PCR; TCRdb keeps only in-frame clonotypes and omits some of them. Altogether under 30,000 clones are present, approximately 80% being singletons, with the ten largest covering less than 1%. The sequencing sample was made of CD45RA- memory CD4+ T cells from PBMCs. The origin of the receptors is a human donor with narcolepsy.

The chain joins TRBV7-8 to TRBJ2-5; tentative D call: TRBD2 (5 bases). The V gene's germline CDR1 is SGHVS and CDR2 FQNEAQ. Trimming removed 5 bases from V and 4 bases from J, with 11 bases in between. CDR3 length: 13 residues. The CDR3 bases are TGTGCCAGCAGCCCACCGAGGGTAGAGACCCAGTACTTC. It codes for CASSPPRVETQYF.

CDR3: CASSWGGGNTEAFF. The DNA of the CDR3 is TGTGCCAGCAGCTGGGGTGGGGGCAACACTGAAGCTTTCTTT. V is TRBV7-2 and J is TRBJ1-1; weak D call: TRBD1 (6 bases). The germline V gene encodes CDR1 SGHTA and CDR2 FQGNSA. V gave up 4 bases and J gave up 2 bases, with 11 bases separating them. This CDR3 is 14 amino acids long. Complete variable domain (other parts from reference TRBV7-2 and TRBJ1-1): GAGVSQSPSNKVTEKGKDVELRCDPISGHTALYWYRQSLGQGLEFLIYFQGNSAPDKSGLPSDRFSAERTGGSVSTLTIQRTQQEDSAVYLCASSWGGGNTEAFFGQGTRLTVV.

The chain has TRBV7-8 and TRBJ1-4; no firm D call. The CDR3 totals 14 residues. The V gene's germline CDR1 is SGHVS and CDR2 FQNEAQ. V was cut by 5 bases and J by 7 bases, with 14 bases left in between. CDR3 DNA sequence: TGTGCCAGCAGCCATCGGAGGATTGTTGAAAAACTGTTTTTT. The encoded protein is CASSHRRIVEKLFF.

This clone appeared once. This rearrangement joins TRBV2 to TRBJ1-5, with D perhaps matching TRBD1 (5 bases). V lost 4 bases and J lost 6, with 16 bases in between. The CDR3 runs to 15 residues. The germline V gene encodes CDR1 SNHLY and CDR2 FYNNEI. In DNA, the CDR3 is TGTGCCAGCAGTGGCTACGGCGGGGGAGGTCAGCCCCAGCATTTT. This translates into CASSGYGGGGQPQHF.

This rearrangement joins TRBV7-3 to TRBJ1-1, with a possible D match to TRBD1 (5 bases). From germline, CDR1 is SGHTA and CDR2 FQGTGA. The CDR3 runs to 14 residues. V was cut by 5 bases and J by 3 bases, with 13 bases left in between. The CDR3 spells CASSRGGDYTEAFF. The CDR3 region has the DNA TGTGCCAGCAGCCGCGGGGGGGACTACACTGAAGCTTTCTTT.

V usage is TRBV27 and J usage is TRBJ2-7; D might be TRBD2 (7 bases). CDR1 is MNHEY and CDR2 is SMNVEV in the germline V gene (reference sequence). The CDR3 has 15 amino acids. V gave up 8 bases and J gave up 1 base, with 18 bases separating them. Here the CDR3 DNA reads TGTGCCAGCCCTGAGGGGGGGACTAAGTCCTACGAGCAGTACGTC. Translation gives CASPEGGTKSYEQYV.

The chain is built from TRBV19 and TRBJ2-7; TRBD1 agrees at 10 bases. Looked up from germline, CDR1 is LNHDA and CDR2 is SQIVND (reference sequence). This CDR3 comprises 14 residues. The V and J ends lost 5 bases and 9 bases, in that order; junction bases with no gene match: 10. CDR3 coding DNA: TGTGCCAGTAGTTCCAGGACAGGGGGGGCCGCGCAGTACTTC. Its translation: CASSSRTGGAAQYF.

The rearrangement uses TRBV5-8 and TRBJ2-6, with 7 positions matching TRBD1. The V and J ends lost 2 bases and 2 bases, in that order; junction bases with no gene match: 1. Germline assignment: CDR1 SGHTS and CDR2 YDEGEE. The CDR3 has 15 residues. The CDR3 protein is CASSLTGAGANVLTF. The CDR3 DNA sequence: TGTGCCAGCAGCTTAACAGGGGCTGGGGCCAACGTCCTGACTTTC.

The gene calls are TRBV4-3 and TRBJ1-1; D is possibly TRBD1 (6 bases). Germline CDR1 reads LGHNA; CDR2 reads YSLEER. V was trimmed by 1 base and J by 4 bases, leaving 16 bases between them. The CDR3 totals 16 residues. The CDR3 nucleotides read TGCGCCAGCAGCCAAGTTACAGGGCTGTCTTTCACTGAAGCTTTCTTT. As protein: CASSQVTGLSFTEAFF.

This clone was seen more than once but under ten times. The chain joins TRBV6-1 to TRBJ1-5, with TRBD1 matching over 8 bases. CDR1 and CDR2 from the germline V gene are MNHNS and SASEGT. V dropped 7 bases and J dropped 4; count of bases not matched to a gene: 6. This CDR3 contains 14 residues. The CDR3 coding sequence is TGTGCCAGCAACCCGACAGGGGCGAATCAGCCCCAGCATTTT. Its translation is CASNPTGANQPQHF.

The chain recombines TRBV11-3 with TRBJ2-3; D not resolved. Trimming stripped 5 bases from V and 1 base from J, with 19 bases between. CDR3 size: 17 residues. CDR1 and CDR2 from the germline V gene are SGHNT and YENEEA. The CDR3 nucleotides read TGTGCCAGCAGCCAAGACGGGTTGGCATACCGCACAGATACGCAGTATTTT. Its translation: CASSQDGLAYRTDTQYF.

The chain couples TRBV11-3 to TRBJ2-7, with TRBD1 matching over 10 bases. Germline V gives CDR1 SGHNT, CDR2 YENEEA. This CDR3 comprises 16 residues. Trimming at V came to 5 bases and at J to 3 bases, leaving 10 bases not matched to a gene. CDR3 nucleotide sequence: TGTGCCAGCAGCCCGCGGGACAGGGGTAAAGACTACGAGCAGTACTTC. This gives the protein CASSPRDRGKDYEQYF.

The rearrangement links TRBV14 to TRBJ1-2; no clear D. The CDR3 loop spans 15 amino acids. Per the germline V gene, CDR1 is SGHDN and CDR2 is FVKESK. The V end lost 0 bases, the J end lost 3 bases, and 11 bases lay between the germline ends. The CDR3 DNA sequence: TGTGCCAGCAGCCAAGATATCGGGCCTTACTATGGCTACACCTTC. It encodes CASSQDIGPYYGYTF. Variable domain in full (rest from reference TRBV14 and TRBJ1-2): EAGVTQFPSHSVIEKGQTVTLRCDPISGHDNLYWYRRVMGKEIKFLLHFVKESKQDESGMPNNRFLAERTGGTYSTLKVQPAELEDSGVYFCASSQDIGPYYGYTFGSGTRLTVV.

The chain employs TRBV29-1 and TRBJ2-3, with 12 bases aligning to TRBD1. The CDR3 contains 17 residues. From germline, CDR1 is SQVTM and CDR2 ANQGSEA. With V trimmed by 3 bases and J by 4 bases, 11 bases remained unmatched. Here the CDR3 DNA reads TGCAGCGTTGACGGCGGTCTAGGGACAGGGGGCGCAGATACGCAGTATTTT. Protein: CSVDGGLGTGGADTQYF.

This chain connects TRBV29-1 to TRBJ2-2; 7 bases fit TRBD1. The CDR3 extends over 13 amino acids. CDR1 SQVTM and CDR2 ANQGSEA come from the germline V gene. V lost 8 bases and J lost 5; bases outside the gene matches: 8. In DNA, the CDR3 is TGCAGCTCCGAAGGCAGGGGGACCGGGGAGCTGTTTTTT. It yields the protein CSSEGRGTGELFF.

This chain joins TRBV14 and TRBJ1-1; D not certain. Germline CDR1 and CDR2: SGHDN and FVKESK. The CDR3 runs to 13 residues. Trimming took off 3 bases at V and 4 bases at J, with 9 bases between the two ends. CDR3 protein: CASSHLTGTEAFF. DNA of the CDR3: TGTGCCAGCAGCCATCTGACGGGCACTGAAGCTTTCTTT.

This chain uses TRBV25-1 with TRBJ1-2; 7 bases agree with TRBD1. The CDR3 extends over 14 amino acids. With 4 bases clipped from V and 4 bases from J, the junction kept 6 bases outside the gene matches. Germline V gene data show CDR1 as MGHDK and CDR2 as SYGVNS. The CDR3 DNA follows: TGTGCCAGCAGTGGGCAGGGGGGACTCTATGGCTACACCTTC. Translation gives CASSGQGGLYGYTF.

This chain's CDR3 is CASSLSGGNSYEQYF. DNA of the CDR3: TGTGCCAGCAGCCTCAGCGGGGGCAACTCCTACGAGCAGTACTTC. This chain uses TRBV7-2 with TRBJ2-7; 8 nucleotides line up with TRBD2. Germline values: CDR1 SGHTA, CDR2 FQGNSA. This CDR3 contains 15 residues. Trimming at V came to 5 bases and at J to 0 bases, leaving 6 bases not matched to a gene.

The genes are TRBV5-1 and TRBJ2-2; D unresolved. Per the germline V gene, CDR1 is SGHRS and CDR2 is YFSETQ. The V and J ends lost 0 bases and 8 bases respectively, with 5 bases between them. The CDR3 is 12 residues long. The CDR3 region is CASSLVQGELFF. CDR3 bases: TGCGCCAGCAGCTTGGTCCAGGGGGAGCTGTTTTTT.

The rearrangement uses TRBV18 and TRBJ2-1, with TRBD1 identical over 10 bases. Germline V CDR1 and CDR2: KGHSH, LQKENI. With V trimmed by 5 bases and J by 4 bases, 2 bases remained unmatched. There are 14 residues in the CDR3. CDR3 in amino acids: CASSTGQGYNEQFF. In DNA form, the CDR3 reads TGTGCCAGCTCAACGGGACAGGGGTACAATGAGCAGTTCTTC.

This clone was found a few times. The chain employs TRBV7-9 and TRBJ1-1; tentatively, D is TRBD1 (5 bases). Germline assignment: CDR1 SEHNR and CDR2 FQNEAQ (reference sequence). Deletions cut 3 bases from V and 2 bases from J, with 7 bases between. This CDR3 contains 13 residues. The CDR3 DNA follows: TGTGCCAGCAGCTTCGGGGGAAACACTGAAGCTTTCTTT. Its protein is CASSFGGNTEAFF.

CDR3 residues: CASRQPGQQGTDTQYF. The DNA of the CDR3 is TGTGCCAGCCGACAACCGGGACAGCAGGGAACAGATACGCAGTATTTT. The chain carries TRBV5-4 and TRBJ2-3; the match to TRBD1 covers 7 bases. Germline values: CDR1 SGHNT, CDR2 YYREEE (reference sequence). J lost 3 bases, V lost 7 bases, and 14 bases had no gene match. This CDR3 has 16 residues.

This chain links TRBV7-9 with TRBJ1-1; D call uncertain. Per the germline V gene, CDR1 is SEHNR and CDR2 is FQNEAQ (reference sequence). This CDR3 is 15 amino acids long. V gave up 1 base and J gave up 4 bases, with 13 bases separating them. The CDR3: CASSLVEGRGTEAFF. The CDR3 bases are TGTGCCAGCAGCTTAGTAGAGGGCAGAGGCACTGAAGCTTTCTTT.

J is TRBJ2-5 and V is TRBV6-1; D not certain. Germline lookup yields CDR1 MNHNS and CDR2 SASEGT. V was pared by 5 bases and J by 5 bases, with 12 bases between. The CDR3 runs 13 residues. CDR3 sequence: CASSSRGYETQYF. The CDR3 coding sequence is TGTGCCAGCAGTTCACGTGGATACGAGACCCAGTACTTC.

The chain uses TRBV9 and TRBJ2-7, with 7 bases lining up with TRBD1. V gave up 4 bases and J gave up 3 bases; unmatched junction bases: 10. Germline V lookup: CDR1 SGDLS, CDR2 YYNGEE. This CDR3 is 15 amino acids long. The CDR3: CASSPRAGGNYEQYF. Here the CDR3 DNA reads TGTGCCAGCAGCCCCCGTGCAGGGGGAAACTACGAGCAGTACTTC.

This rearrangement joins TRBV12-5 to TRBJ1-2; no clear D. The CDR3 totals 12 residues. Germline V gives CDR1 LGHNT, CDR2 FRNRAP. Between the trimmed V and J ends, which lost 4 bases and 4 bases, there was a span of 7 bases. The CDR3 DNA is TGTGCTAGTGGTTCGTACGGCTATGGCTACACCTTC. It specifies CASGSYGYGYTF.

The chain uses TRBV6-1 and TRBJ2-3, with 7 bases matching TRBD1. J was trimmed by 6 bases and V by 5 bases; bases with no gene match: 8. Germline V gene data show CDR1 as MNHNS and CDR2 as SASEGT. CDR3 length: 14 residues. For the CDR3, the DNA is TGTGCCAGCAGTAGACAGGGTCGCGTGGATACGCAGTATTTT. Translated, it gives CASSRQGRVDTQYF.

This clone has more than one count but fewer than ten. The V and J genes are TRBV4-2 and TRBJ2-4; 8 bases fit TRBD2. J gave up 5 bases and V 0 bases, and 6 bases lay outside the gene matches. The germline gives CDR1 LGHNA, CDR2 YNFKEQ. The CDR3 is made up of 16 amino acids. For the CDR3, the DNA is TGTGCCAGCAGCCAAGAGGGGGCGGGGGGCGAAAACATTCAGTACTTC. Translated: CASSQEGAGGENIQYF.

This clone came up a few times. The chain joins TRBV7-2 to TRBJ1-3; 8 bases align to TRBD1. The CDR3 is made up of 17 amino acids. J was trimmed by 3 bases and V by 1 base; bases with no gene match: 8. Germline values: CDR1 SGHTA, CDR2 FQGNSA. CDR3 protein: CASSLDYDRGSGNTIYF. The CDR3 coding sequence is TGTGCCAGCAGCTTAGATTATGACAGGGGTAGTGGAAACACCATATATTTT.

The J gene is TRBJ1-6, the V gene TRBV19; D is undetermined. The CDR3 has 14 amino acids. Germline V gene data show CDR1 as LNHDA and CDR2 as SQIVND (reference sequence). V lost 3 bases and J lost 7, with 10 bases in between. DNA of the CDR3: TGTGCCAGTAGTATTGATTCCGTAAATTCACCCCTCCACTTT. It yields the protein CASSIDSVNSPLHF.

This chain uses TRBV5-6 with TRBJ2-3; 7 nucleotides line up with TRBD2. V shed 2 bases, J shed 1 base, and the junction held 4 bases outside the gene matches. The germline V gene encodes CDR1 SGHDT and CDR2 YYEEEE. This CDR3 has 15 residues. In nucleotides, the CDR3 is TGTGCCAGCAGCTTTCTTGCGGGAGGCACAGATACGCAGTATTTT. This encodes CASSFLAGGTDTQYF.